Below, 11 T cell receptor beta chains from the same sample are listed, as sequenced in a study of T cells after yellow fever vaccination. In TCRdb, the 5' RACE reads were re-called with MiXCR into one record per CDR3 protein. The sample carries 450,000 to 650,000 distinct CDR3 sequences, less than 15% recorded once. The material sequenced was PBMCs, taken on the day of the yellow fever booster vaccination. The receptors shown here come from a man younger than 45 who received the YFV17D yellow fever vaccine.

The rearrangement links TRBV11-1 to TRBJ2-7, with D perhaps assigned TRBD1 or TRBD2 (5 bases each). This CDR3 has 18 amino acids. The germline V gene encodes CDR1 SGHAT and CDR2 FQDESV (reference sequence). The ends were cut back, 3 bases at V and 4 bases at J, with 25 bases in the middle. CDR3: CASSFADKMVEGRYEQYF. For the CDR3, the DNA is TGTGCCAGCAGCTTCGCGGACAAGATGGTTGAAGGGAGATACGAGCAGTACTTC.

This clonotype was counted ten times or more. V usage is TRBV7-3 and J usage is TRBJ1-6; D is unresolved. This CDR3 contains 13 residues. V was shortened by 5 bases and J by 11 bases, with 13 bases between the two germline ends. Germline CDR1 and CDR2: SGHTA and FQGTGA. CDR3: CASSHQAAAPLHF. The CDR3 bases are TGTGCCAGCAGCCACCAGGCAGCCGCACCCCTCCACTTT.

This clonotype was detected a few times. This chain uses TRBV6-1 with TRBJ2-7; D possibly uses TRBD1 or TRBD2 (7 bases each). Germline V gene sequence: CDR1 MNHNS, CDR2 SASEGT. This CDR3 is built from 15 residues. Deletions cut 2 bases from V and 3 bases from J, with 14 bases between. The CDR3 region has the DNA TGTGCCAGCAGTGAATACAGGGGAGGGAACTACGAGCAGTACTTC. Translation: CASSEYRGGNYEQYF.

The genes are TRBV19 and TRBJ2-2; D is possibly TRBD2 (5 bases). Deletions cut 7 bases from V and 6 bases from J, with 15 bases between. This CDR3 has 14 residues. Per the germline V gene, CDR1 is LNHDA and CDR2 is SQIVND (reference sequence). CDR3 in amino acids: CASNLAPGAGELFF. CDR3 sequence (DNA): TGTGCCAGTAACTTAGCCCCCGGGGCCGGGGAGCTGTTTTTT.

The sample holds a few counts of this clonotype. The gene calls are TRBV20-1 and TRBJ2-5, with D possibly being TRBD2 (5 bases). The CDR3 is 12 residues long. V was clipped by 3 bases and J by 5 bases, with 10 bases between them. Looked up from germline, CDR1 is DFQATT and CDR2 is SNEGSKA (reference sequence). The CDR3 sequence: CSASLLVETQYF. In nucleotides, the CDR3 is TGCAGTGCTAGTTTACTAGTTGAGACCCAGTACTTC.

Concerning this clonotype itself: The junction does not match germline at one end; this may be a read error. The genes are TRBV9 and TRBJ2-1; the D gene is possibly TRBD2 (6 bases). Germline assignment: CDR1 SGDLS and CDR2 YYNGEE. The CDR3 consists of 15 residues. The CDR3, as DNA: TGTGCCACCAGCCCCAGCGGGCTCTCCTACAATGAGCAGTTCTTC. Amino acids: CATSPSGLSYNEQFF. Filled out from reference TRBV9 and TRBJ2-1, the complete variable domain reads DSGVTQTPKHLITATGQRVTLRCSPRSGDLSVYWYQQSLDQGLQFLIQYYNGEERAKGNILERFSAQQFPDLHSELNLSSLELGDSALYFCATSPSGLSYNEQFFGPGTRLTVL.

This clonotype has a handful of counts. The V and J genes are TRBV4-3 and TRBJ2-1; D may be TRBD1 or TRBD2 (6 bases each). CDR1 is LGHNA, CDR2 YSLEER, per germline. Trimming stripped 2 bases from V and 8 bases from J, with 16 bases between. The CDR3 has 15 amino acids. CDR3 sequence reads: CASSQSPGAADEQFF. The CDR3 coding sequence is TGCGCCAGCAGCCAATCACCGGGGGCTGCGGATGAGCAGTTCTTC.

The rearrangement uses TRBV23-1 and TRBJ2-7; unclear D gene. TRBV23-1 qualifies as an ORF whose function is uncertain. The CDR3 sequence is 12 residues long. V lost 3 bases to trimming and J lost 5 bases, with 8 bases between them. CDR3 loop: CASSHPKNEQYF. The CDR3 nucleotides are TGCGCCAGCAGTCACCCGAAGAACGAGCAGTACTTC.

This chain joins TRBV7-6 and TRBJ2-5, with 7 bases identical to TRBD2. V shed 3 bases and J 6 bases; nucleotides not matched to a gene: 13. Per the germline V gene, CDR1 is SGHVS and CDR2 is FNYEAQ. This CDR3 spans 16 amino acids. The CDR3, as DNA: TGTGCCAGCAGCTTGGGGGGAGGGACTACCCAGAAGACCCAGTACTTC. Translated: CASSLGGGTTQKTQYF.

The V and J genes are TRBV7-6 and TRBJ2-1, with 9 bases identical to TRBD2. V was clipped by 3 bases and J by 5 bases; unmatched bases: 2. The length of the CDR3 is 14 residues. The germline V gene has CDR1 SGHVS and CDR2 FNYEAQ. The CDR3 bases are TGTGCCAGCAGCTTTGCGGGAGGGGACAATGAGCAGTTCTTC. This encodes CASSFAGGDNEQFF.

Ten or more counts support this clonotype. The chain has TRBV6-1 and TRBJ2-3, with D possibly being TRBD2 (5 bases). Germline V gene data show CDR1 as MNHNS and CDR2 as SASEGT. V was pared by 10 bases and J by 1 base, with 12 bases between. This CDR3 has 13 residues. This CDR3 reads CAIKRSRTDTQYF. CDR3 nucleotide sequence: TGTGCCATCAAGCGGAGCCGCACAGATACGCAGTATTTT.